The 9 T cell receptor beta chains below come from one sample, sequenced in a study of T cell responses to AZD1222 COVID-19 vaccine. Method: immunoSEQ multiplex PCR; TCRdb's copy keeps in-frame clones and lacks some. There are about 94,000 clones in the sample; 85% to 90% occur only once, and about 12% lies in the top ten. Sequenced here: peripheral blood, sampled 28 days after the second AZD1222 dose. These receptors originate from an adult who received the AZD1222 COVID-19 vaccine.

This clone was recorded many times. V is TRBV10-2 and J is TRBJ1-6; D not certain. V shed 0 bases and J shed 6 bases, with 6 bases lying between them. This CDR3 is built from 14 residues. The V gene's germline CDR1 is WSHSY and CDR2 SAAADI. Here the CDR3 reads CASSESASNSPLHF. In nucleotides, the CDR3 is TGCGCCAGCAGTGAGTCGGCCAGTAATTCACCCCTCCACTTT.

This clone appeared many times. This sample also contains other DNA sequences that code for the same CDR3. The chain joins TRBV28 to TRBJ2-7; D remains ambiguous. Per germline, CDR1 MDHEN and CDR2 SYDVKM. The CDR3 covers 12 residues. With 2 bases removed from V and 2 bases from J, the gap between germline ends came to 4 bases. CDR3 coding DNA: TGTGCCAGCAGTTTAACGGCCTACGAGCAGTACTTC. This codes for CASSLTAYEQYF.

J is TRBJ1-3 and V is TRBV7-3; tentative D call: TRBD1 (6 bases). The CDR3 consists of 16 residues. The germline CDR1 and CDR2 sequences are SGHTA and FQGTGA. The V end was cut by 0 bases, the J end by 0 bases, with 9 bases between. CDR3 sequence (DNA): TGTGCCAGCAGCTTAACTTACAGGGACTCTGGAAACACCATATATTTT. This encodes CASSLTYRDSGNTIYF.

The chain has TRBV6-2 or TRBV6-3 and TRBJ1-2; perhaps TRBD1 as D (5 bases). From germline, CDR1 is MNHEY and CDR2 SVGEGT. The CDR3 runs 13 residues. With 2 bases removed from V and 4 bases from J, the gap between germline ends came to 8 bases. The CDR3 DNA sequence: TGTGCCAGCAGTTACGACGGGACCTATGGCTACACCTTC. Protein: CASSYDGTYGYTF.

The chain employs TRBV4-2 and TRBJ1-2, with TRBD1 identical over 8 bases. J gave up 1 base and V 3 bases, and 13 bases lay outside the gene matches. Per germline, CDR1 LGHNA and CDR2 YNFKEQ. The CDR3 is 18 amino acids. CDR3 loop: CASSQSSGTGPFNYGYTF. The DNA for the CDR3 is TGTGCCAGCAGCCAGTCGTCCGGGACAGGTCCTTTTAACTATGGCTACACCTTC.

This chain connects TRBV6-1 to TRBJ2-7, with D unclear. The CDR3 is 15 residues long. Germline CDR1 and CDR2: MNHNS and SASEGT. Trimming removed 1 base from V and 0 bases from J, with 10 bases in between. The CDR3 sequence: CASSEGSPSSYEQYF. CDR3 nucleotide sequence: TGTGCCAGCAGTGAAGGTAGTCCAAGCTCCTACGAGCAGTACTTC.

The chain is built from TRBV24-1 and TRBJ1-5, with D possibly being TRBD1 (6 bases). The germline V and J ends were trimmed by 5 bases and 1 base, with 14 bases remaining between them. The germline V gene encodes CDR1 KGHDR and CDR2 SFDVKD. This CDR3 is 16 amino acids long. CDR3 DNA sequence: TGTGCCACCAGTGGAGGCGGGAGGGGGAGCAATCAGCCCCAGCATTTT. It specifies CATSGGGRGSNQPQHF.

The CDR3 DNA is TGTGCCAGCAGCTTGGCTAGCGGGGAAGAGACCCAGTACTTC. It translates to CASSLASGEETQYF. This chain uses TRBV5-6 with TRBJ2-5; 9 bases are a match to TRBD2. The CDR3 covers 14 residues. The V gene's germline CDR1 is SGHDT and CDR2 YYEEEE. V was clipped by 0 bases and J by 3 bases; unmatched bases: 0.

The chain employs TRBV10-3 and TRBJ1-2; D unclear. The germline V gene has CDR1 ENHRY and CDR2 SYGVKD. The CDR3 covers 13 residues. The germline V and J ends were trimmed by 4 bases and 6 bases, with 12 bases remaining between them. CDR3 DNA sequence: TGTGCCATCAGTGGAGGGCCCGAGGATGGCTACACCTTC. The encoded protein is CAISGGPEDGYTF.